This TCR beta chain comes out of a study of breast tumors, draining lymph nodes, adjacent tissues. Study-wide findings and caveats: Compared with lymph nodes, tumors were less diverse; compared with nontumor tissue, more. Compared with basal-like, luminal-like tumors shared significantly more repertoire with nontumor tissue.

Axillary draining lymph nodes of breast cancer patients supplied the node samples. The CDR3 totals 12 residues. Trimming removed 8 bases from V and 7 bases from J, with 14 bases in between. In TCRdb, the multiplex PCR reads were re-called with MiXCR into one record per CDR3 protein. Of more than 80,000 distinct CDR3 sequences in the sample, about 31% were seen once. This clonotype was recorded at least ten times. Its target is unknown. A clone one base away is much larger, so this may be a read error. Input material: axillary lymph node tissue. This sequence was found in a female donor with breast cancer. Some clones in this sample may be carry-over from other donors' samples. J is TRBJ1-2 and V is TRBV12-3 or TRBV12-4; D is ambiguous. This CDR3 is CASSDGSSGYTF. The CDR3 coding sequence is TGTGCCAGCTCTGACGGCTCTAGTGGCTACACCTTC.